The 6 T cell receptor beta chains presented below share a single source sample, sequenced in a study of beta chain features in type 1 diabetes. Reverse transcribing all isolated RNA meant expressed TCRB transcripts were sequenced. Here immunoSEQ multiplex PCR was the method, and the copy in TCRdb shows in-frame clones only, minus some. The data contain roughly 450,000 clones, 10% to 12% of them singletons. Sequencing input: naive CD4+ T cells from blood. Receptors were obtained from a woman aged 18-29 years in good health.

V usage is TRBV11-1 and J usage is TRBJ2-1; no clear D gene. Trimming pared 7 bases from V and 9 bases from J, leaving 7 bases between. The V gene's germline CDR1 is SGHAT and CDR2 FQDESV (reference sequence). The CDR3 has 10 amino acids. The CDR3 DNA is TGTGCCAGCAAAGGCGGTGAGCAGTTCTTC. This encodes CASKGGEQFF.

This clone showed up many times. The rearrangement joins TRBV30 to TRBJ2-7, with D maybe TRBD1 (5 bases). CDR1 and CDR2 (germline): GTSNPN, SVGIG (reference sequence). The V gene lost 0 bases and the J gene lost 1 base, with 7 bases spanning the gap. The CDR3 consists of 13 residues. CDR3 in amino acids: CAWSVAGSYEQYF. The CDR3 DNA follows: TGTGCCTGGAGTGTGGCAGGGTCCTACGAGCAGTACTTC.

The chain links TRBV11-2 to TRBJ2-1, with a tentative D call TRBD2 (6 bases). V was cut by 1 base and J by 6 bases, with 13 bases left in between. This CDR3 contains 15 residues. Germline lookup yields CDR1 SGHAT and CDR2 FQNNGV. CDR3 in DNA: TGTGCCAGCAGCTTAGGACAGTTCGGGGGCAATGAGCAGTTCTTC. Translating gives CASSLGQFGGNEQFF.

This clone has more than one count but fewer than ten. The chain uses TRBV11-1 and TRBJ2-5, with D tentatively TRBD1 (5 bases). The V end was cut by 3 bases, the J end by 0 bases, with 8 bases between. CDR1 and CDR2 from the germline V gene are SGHAT and FQDESV (reference sequence). The CDR3 runs 14 residues. The chain's CDR3 is CASSFRAYQETQYF. For the CDR3, the DNA is TGTGCCAGCAGCTTCAGGGCTTACCAAGAGACCCAGTACTTC. The complete variable domain, with remaining parts taken from reference TRBV11-1 and TRBJ2-5, reads EAEVAQSPRYKITEKSQAVAFWCDPISGHATLYWYRQILGQGPELLVQFQDESVVDDSQLPKDRFSAERLKGVDSTLKIQPAELGDSAMYLCASSFRAYQETQYFGPGTRLLVL.

The genes are TRBV28 and TRBJ2-1, with D maybe TRBD1 (5 bases). Trimming took off 3 bases at V and 5 bases at J, with 8 bases between the two ends. CDR3 size: 13 residues. CDR1 and CDR2 (germline): MDHEN, SYDVKM. CDR3 DNA sequence: TGTGCCAGCAGTTTCCTGACAGACAATGAGCAGTTCTTC. This sequence encodes CASSFLTDNEQFF.

The sample holds a few counts of this clone. The chain's CDR3 is CASSYERSGANVLTF. The CDR3 DNA reads TGTGCCAGCAGTTACGAGCGCTCTGGGGCCAACGTCCTGACTTTC. The rearrangement joins TRBV6-6 to TRBJ2-6; D is unclear. There are 15 residues in the CDR3. Germline assignment: CDR1 MNHNY and CDR2 SVGAGI (reference sequence). V shed 2 bases and J shed 0 bases, with 5 bases lying between them.